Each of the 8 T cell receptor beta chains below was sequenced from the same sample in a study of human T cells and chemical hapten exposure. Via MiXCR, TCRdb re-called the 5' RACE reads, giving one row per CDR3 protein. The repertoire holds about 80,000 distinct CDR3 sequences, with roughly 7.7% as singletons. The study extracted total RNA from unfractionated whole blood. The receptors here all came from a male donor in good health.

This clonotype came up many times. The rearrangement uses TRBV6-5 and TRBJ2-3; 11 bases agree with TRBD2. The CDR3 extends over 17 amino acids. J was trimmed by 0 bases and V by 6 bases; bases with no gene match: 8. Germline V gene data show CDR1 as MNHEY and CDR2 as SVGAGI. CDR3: CASRPRRLAGSTDTQYF. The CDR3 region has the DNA TGTGCCAGCAGGCCCCGTCGACTAGCGGGAAGCACAGATACGCAGTATTTT.

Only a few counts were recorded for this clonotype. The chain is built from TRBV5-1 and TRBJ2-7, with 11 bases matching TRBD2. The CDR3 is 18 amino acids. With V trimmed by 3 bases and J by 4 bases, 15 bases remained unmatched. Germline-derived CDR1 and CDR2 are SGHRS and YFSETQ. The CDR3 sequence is CASSSARRLAGTRYEQYF. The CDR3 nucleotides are TGCGCCAGCAGCTCGGCTCGAAGACTAGCGGGGACCCGTTACGAGCAGTACTTC. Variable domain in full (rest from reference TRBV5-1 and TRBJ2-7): KAGVTQTPRYLIKTRGQQVTLSCSPISGHRSVSWYQQTPGQGLQFLFEYFSETQRNKGNFPGRFSGRQFSNSRSEMNVSTLELGDSALYLCASSSARRLAGTRYEQYFGPGTRLTVT.

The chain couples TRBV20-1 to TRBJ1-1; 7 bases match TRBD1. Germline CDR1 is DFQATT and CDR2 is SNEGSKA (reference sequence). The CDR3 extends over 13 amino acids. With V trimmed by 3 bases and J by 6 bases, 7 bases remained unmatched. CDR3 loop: CSASFGQAPEAFF. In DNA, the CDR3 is TGCAGTGCTAGTTTTGGACAGGCCCCTGAAGCTTTCTTT.

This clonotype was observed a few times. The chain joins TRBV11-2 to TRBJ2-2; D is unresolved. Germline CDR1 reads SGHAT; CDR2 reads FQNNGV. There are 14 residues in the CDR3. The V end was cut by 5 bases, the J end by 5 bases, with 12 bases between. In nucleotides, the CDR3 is TGTGCCAGCAGCCCTCCCAAAGGGACCGGGGAGCTGTTTTTT. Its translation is CASSPPKGTGELFF.

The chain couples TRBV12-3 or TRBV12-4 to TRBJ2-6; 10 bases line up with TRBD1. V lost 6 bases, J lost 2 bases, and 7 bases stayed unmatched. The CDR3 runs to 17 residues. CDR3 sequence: CASSSGQGYAGANVLTF. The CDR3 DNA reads TGTGCCAGCAGCTCGGGACAGGGGTACGCTGGGGCCAACGTCCTGACTTTC.

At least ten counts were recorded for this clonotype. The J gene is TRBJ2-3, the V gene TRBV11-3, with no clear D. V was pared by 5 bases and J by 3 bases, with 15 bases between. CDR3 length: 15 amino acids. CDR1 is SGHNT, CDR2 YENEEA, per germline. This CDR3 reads CASSTPGRRTDTQYF. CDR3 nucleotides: TGTGCCAGCAGCACTCCGGGCCGACGAACAGATACGCAGTATTTT.

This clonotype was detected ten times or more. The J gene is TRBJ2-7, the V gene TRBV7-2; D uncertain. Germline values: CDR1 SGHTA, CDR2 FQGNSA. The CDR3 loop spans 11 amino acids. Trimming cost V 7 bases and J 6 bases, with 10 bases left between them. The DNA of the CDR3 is TGTGCCAGCACCCCAGGTTCCGAGCAGTACTTC. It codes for CASTPGSEQYF.

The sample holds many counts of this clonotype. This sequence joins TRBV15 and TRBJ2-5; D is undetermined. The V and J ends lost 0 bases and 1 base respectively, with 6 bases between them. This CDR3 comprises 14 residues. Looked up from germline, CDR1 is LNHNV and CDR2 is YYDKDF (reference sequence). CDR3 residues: CATSREDRQETQYF. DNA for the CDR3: TGTGCCACCAGCAGAGAGGACCGCCAAGAGACCCAGTACTTC.